One and the same sample provided the 16 T cell receptor beta chains below, sequenced in a study of blood T cell repertoires in COVID-19. Method: immunoSEQ multiplex PCR; TCRdb's copy keeps in-frame clones and lacks some. The table has approximately 190,000 clones, roughly 82% seen once. The sequencing input was peripheral blood. These receptors were taken from a woman aged 55-75 years with COVID-19, enrolled during active disease.

The genes are TRBV7-9 and TRBJ1-5; D not resolved. The germline V gene has CDR1 SEHNR and CDR2 FQNEAQ (reference sequence). There are 14 residues in the CDR3. V lost 5 bases to trimming and J lost 3 bases, with 11 bases between them. CDR3 DNA sequence: TGTGCCAGCAGCCCGGGGATAAACAATCAGCCCCAGCATTTT. Amino acids: CASSPGINNQPQHF.

This clone has just a few counts. V and J are TRBV19 and TRBJ2-5; no reliable D call. V was pared by 2 bases and J by 5 bases, with 12 bases between. Germline-derived CDR1 and CDR2 are LNHDA and SQIVND (reference sequence). This CDR3 has 14 amino acids. Written as DNA, the CDR3 is TGTGCCAGTAGTATATCAATCAACTGGGAGACCCAGTACTTC. Amino acid sequence: CASSISINWETQYF.

The chain joins TRBV5-1 to TRBJ2-7, with 8 bases that match TRBD1. The V and J ends lost 5 bases and 4 bases, in that order; junction bases with no gene match: 17. Germline CDR1 is SGHRS and CDR2 is YFSETQ. This CDR3 region has 17 residues. This CDR3 reads CASSDTGQVGSLYEQYF. In DNA, the CDR3 is TGCGCCAGCAGTGATACGGGACAGGTGGGGAGCCTGTACGAGCAGTACTTC.

The chain recombines TRBV7-8 with TRBJ2-7; TRBD2 might be the D (6 bases). V was shortened by 0 bases and J by 3 bases, with 12 bases between the two germline ends. Per germline, CDR1 SGHVS and CDR2 FQNEAQ. The CDR3 is made up of 15 amino acids. CDR3 coding DNA: TGTGCCAGCAGCTTAGCGGCGGGACGGGGCTACGAGCAGTACTTC. Amino acid sequence: CASSLAAGRGYEQYF.

The gene calls are TRBV7-2 and TRBJ1-1; no firm D call. The germline V and J ends were trimmed by 5 bases and 7 bases, with 14 bases remaining between them. The germline V gene encodes CDR1 SGHTA and CDR2 FQGNSA. The CDR3 runs 13 residues. CDR3 coding DNA: TGTGCCAGCAGCCCTCGGGGAGGCCATGAAGCTTTCTTT. Its translation: CASSPRGGHEAFF.

CDR3 nucleotides: TGTGCCAGCTCCTTAGGGGGTTCACCCCTCCACTTT. Its translation: CASSLGGSPLHF. The chain employs TRBV12-3 or TRBV12-4 and TRBJ1-6, with D maybe TRBD1 (6 bases). Between the trimmed V and J ends, which lost 8 bases and 9 bases, there was a span of 11 bases. This CDR3 has 12 residues.

The chain combines TRBV29-1 with TRBJ1-2; 9 nucleotides line up with TRBD1. The junction had 2 bases not matched to a gene; V was cut back by 1 base and J by 2 bases. CDR1 and CDR2 from the germline V gene are SQVTM and ANQGSEA. The CDR3 is made up of 14 amino acids. This CDR3 is CSVEVGQGNYGYTF. The CDR3 coding sequence is TGCAGCGTTGAAGTTGGACAGGGGAACTATGGCTACACCTTC. Combining the CDR3 with reference TRBV29-1 and TRBJ1-2 gives the whole variable domain SAVISQKPSRDICQRGTSLTIQCQVDSQVTMMFWYRQQPGQSLTLIATANQGSEATYESGFVIDKFPISRPNLTFSTLTVSNMSPEDSSIYLCSVEVGQGNYGYTFGSGTRLTVV.

V is TRBV5-4 and J is TRBJ1-2; 11 bases map to TRBD1. CDR3 length equals 15 residues. Germline V gene lookup returns CDR1 SGHNT and CDR2 YYREEE (reference sequence). V trimming: 4 bases; J trimming: 1 base; junction bases outside the gene matches: 3. CDR3 residues: CASSRDRGINYGYTF. In nucleotides, the CDR3 is TGTGCCAGCAGCCGGGACAGGGGGATTAACTATGGCTACACCTTC.

In its sample, this clone was seen a few times. The chain couples TRBV7-2 to TRBJ2-7, with 12 bases aligning to TRBD2. Germline assignment: CDR1 SGHTA and CDR2 FQGNSA. The length of the CDR3 is 15 residues. J was trimmed by 3 bases and V by 5 bases; bases with no gene match: 5. This CDR3 reads CASSLGLAGNYEQYF. The DNA for the CDR3 is TGTGCCAGCAGCCTAGGACTAGCGGGAAACTACGAGCAGTACTTC. The full variable domain, its missing parts supplied by reference TRBV7-2 and TRBJ2-7, is GAGVSQSPSNKVTEKGKDVELRCDPISGHTALYWYRQSLGQGLEFLIYFQGNSAPDKSGLPSDRFSAERTGGSVSTLTIQRTQQEDSAVYLCASSLGLAGNYEQYFGPGTRLTVT.

This chain links TRBV5-6 with TRBJ2-6; the D gene is possibly TRBD2 (5 bases). Germline-derived CDR1 and CDR2 are SGHDT and YYEEEE. The CDR3 runs to 17 residues. The ends were cut back, 0 bases at V and 9 bases at J, with 19 bases in the middle. Here the CDR3 DNA reads TGTGCCAGCAGCTTGGTAGAGAGGGTCCAAAGATACAACGTCCTGACTTTC. Translated: CASSLVERVQRYNVLTF. The variable domain in full, with the rest retrieved from reference TRBV5-6 and TRBJ2-6, is DAGVTQSPTHLIKTRGQQVTLRCSPKSGHDTVSWYQQALGQGPQFIFQYYEEEERQRGNFPDRFSGHQFPNYSSELNVNALLLGDSALYLCASSLVERVQRYNVLTFGAGSRLTVL.

Remarks on this clone: Given the absence of the conserved phenylalanine or tryptophan at the CDR3 end, a read error is likely. No DNA is shown, since the ends of the CDR3 on it are uncertain; the CDR3 is the one TCRdb lists. V gene TRBV21-1 combines with J gene TRBJ2-7; the D call in the table, TRBD2, was not verified against the DNA. TRBV21-1 is a known pseudogene. The CDR3 contains 12 residues when both ends are counted. The CDR3 here is CASSKERFLCPP.

This rearrangement joins TRBV12-3 or TRBV12-4 to TRBJ1-2; TRBD1 might be the D (6 bases). Trimming removed 5 bases from V and 4 bases from J, with 8 bases in between. The CDR3 has 12 residues. The CDR3 sequence is CASSPGVYGYTF. The CDR3, as DNA: TGTGCCAGCAGTCCAGGGGTCTATGGCTACACCTTC.

The table lists this clone with a few counts. The chain carries TRBV23-1 and TRBJ2-7; 9 nucleotides agree with TRBD1. TRBV23-1 is given ORF status, its function remaining uncertain. J gave up 2 bases and V 0 bases, and 8 bases lay outside the gene matches. The CDR3 extends over 17 amino acids. The CDR3 sequence is CASSQSLRDRATYEQYV. Written as DNA, the CDR3 is TGCGCCAGCAGTCAATCCCTCCGGGACAGGGCTACCTACGAGCAGTACGTC.

This chain links TRBV6-5 with TRBJ1-2; D is perhaps TRBD1 (5 bases). V dropped 3 bases and J dropped 7 bases, with 15 bases sitting between them. CDR1 is MNHEY and CDR2 is SVGAGI in the germline V gene. The CDR3 is 14 amino acids. The CDR3 protein is CASSYQAGTSGYTF. The CDR3 DNA is TGTGCCAGCAGTTATCAGGCGGGGACCTCTGGCTACACCTTC.

This rearrangement joins TRBV7-6 to TRBJ1-4; 10 positions match TRBD1. The CDR3 covers 16 residues. Germline V gene lookup returns CDR1 SGHVS and CDR2 FNYEAQ. The ends lost 5 bases at V and 7 bases at J; junction bases unmatched: 10. The CDR3 loop is CASSRGQGGDGEKLFF. The CDR3 nucleotides read TGTGCCAGCAGCCGCGGACAGGGGGGAGACGGTGAAAAACTGTTTTTT.

Comment on this clone: The junction departs from germline at one end; a sequencing error may be responsible. The rearrangement joins TRBV7-7 to TRBJ1-4, with a possible D match to TRBD1 (5 bases). Germline CDR1 and CDR2: SSHAT and FNYEAQ (reference sequence). This CDR3 region has 14 residues. For the CDR3, the DNA is TGTGCTAGCAGCTTACGCGGGGCTCTTGAAAAACTGTTTTTT. Its protein is CASSLRGALEKLFF.